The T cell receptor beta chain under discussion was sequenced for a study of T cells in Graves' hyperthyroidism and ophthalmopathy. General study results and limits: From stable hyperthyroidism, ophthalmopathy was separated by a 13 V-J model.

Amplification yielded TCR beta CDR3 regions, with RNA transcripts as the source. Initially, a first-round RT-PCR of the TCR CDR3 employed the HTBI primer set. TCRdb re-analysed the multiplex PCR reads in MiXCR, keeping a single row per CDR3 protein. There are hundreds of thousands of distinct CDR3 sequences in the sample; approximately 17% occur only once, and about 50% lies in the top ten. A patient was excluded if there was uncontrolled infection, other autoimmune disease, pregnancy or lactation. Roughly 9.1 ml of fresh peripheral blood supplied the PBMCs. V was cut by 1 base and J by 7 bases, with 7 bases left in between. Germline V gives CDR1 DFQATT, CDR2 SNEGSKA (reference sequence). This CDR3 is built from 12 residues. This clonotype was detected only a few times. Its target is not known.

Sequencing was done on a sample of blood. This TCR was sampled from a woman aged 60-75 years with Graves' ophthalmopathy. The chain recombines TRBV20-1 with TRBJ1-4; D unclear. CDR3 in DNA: TGCAGTGCTAGAGTGGCGGGTGAAAAACTGTTTTTT. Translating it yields CSARVAGEKLFF.